The 14 T cell receptor beta chains presented below share a single source sample, sequenced in a study of technical replicates of blood from several donors. The assay was immunoSEQ multiplex PCR, and TCRdb's table has in-frame clones only and misses some. The sample holds approximately 51,000 clones, just under 95% seen once. Sequencing was carried out using PBMCs. These TCRs come from a human donor in good health. Some clones in this sample may be carry-over from other donors' samples.

The genes are TRBV10-3 and TRBJ2-1, with TRBD1 matching over 7 bases. Germline CDR1 is ENHRY and CDR2 is SYGVKD. The CDR3 has 15 residues. Unmatched junction bases numbered 8, after V lost 6 bases and J lost 3 bases. The DNA for the CDR3 is TGTGCCATCAGCGTAGGGACAGCGAGCTACAATGAGCAGTTCTTC. As protein: CAISVGTASYNEQFF.

This rearrangement joins TRBV7-2 to TRBJ2-7; 9 nucleotides line up with TRBD2. The CDR3 spans 16 residues. CDR1 and CDR2 from the germline V gene are SGHTA and FQGNSA. With 2 bases clipped from V and 3 bases from J, the junction kept 8 bases outside the gene matches. CDR3 residues: CASSLLAGPQGYEQYF. CDR3 in DNA: TGTGCCAGCAGCTTACTAGCGGGGCCCCAGGGCTACGAGCAGTACTTC.

This rearrangement joins TRBV4-2 to TRBJ2-3, with 8 nucleotides matching TRBD2. This CDR3 region has 17 residues. The junction had 11 bases not matched to a gene; V was cut back by 4 bases and J by 2 bases. CDR1 and CDR2 from the germline V gene are LGHNA and YNFKEQ. CDR3 in amino acids: CASSRAGTSGVTDTQYF. The CDR3 region has the DNA TGTGCCAGCAGCCGGGCCGGGACTAGTGGTGTCACAGATACGCAGTATTTT.

The gene calls are TRBV4-2 and TRBJ2-7; no clear D. The CDR3 length is 16 residues. In germline, CDR1 is LGHNA, CDR2 YNFKEQ. The V gene lost 0 bases and the J gene lost 2 bases, with 14 bases spanning the gap. CDR3 amino acids: CASSQDSGGAAYEQYF. The CDR3 nucleotides are TGTGCCAGCAGCCAAGATTCTGGCGGCGCGGCCTACGAGCAGTACTTC.

The chain is built from TRBV12-1 and TRBJ1-3. TRBV12-1 is shown as a pseudogene. This CDR3 has 16 amino acids. The CDR3 loop is CASSSRWTISGNTIYF. CDR3 coding DNA: TGTGCCAGCAGCTCAAGATGGACTATCTCTGGAAACACCATATATTTT.

This chain joins TRBV6-6 and TRBJ1-1; 7 nucleotides align to TRBD1. With V trimmed by 0 bases and J by 4 bases, 2 bases remained unmatched. The CDR3 totals 14 residues. Germline V CDR1 and CDR2: MNHNY, SVGAGI (reference sequence). The CDR3 region has the DNA TGTGCCAGCAGTTACTCCAGGGGGAGCACTGAAGCTTTCTTT. Its protein product is CASSYSRGSTEAFF.

The V and J genes are TRBV5-1 and TRBJ2-5, with 11 bases that match TRBD2. CDR1 is SGHRS, CDR2 YFSETQ, per germline. The CDR3 length is 15 residues. V lost 5 bases to trimming and J lost 2 bases; unmatched junction nucleotides: 5. CDR3 in amino acids: CASSFGTSGQETQYF. CDR3 in DNA: TGCGCCAGCAGTTTTGGGACTAGCGGACAAGAGACCCAGTACTTC.

The V call is TRBV27, the J call TRBJ1-5; the D is unclear. The germline V gene encodes CDR1 MNHEY and CDR2 SMNVEV (reference sequence). Trimming removed 5 bases at V and 3 bases at J, with 11 bases between. CDR3 size: 14 residues. The CDR3 nucleotides read TGTGCCAGCAGTCCTTGGGCCCTCAATCAGCCCCAGCATTTT. Translating it yields CASSPWALNQPQHF.

The chain couples TRBV6-5 to TRBJ1-2, with D tentatively TRBD1 (5 bases). Trimming shortened V by 2 bases and J by 5 bases, and 15 bases separated the two germline ends. The CDR3 length is 15 residues. CDR1 and CDR2 from the germline V gene are MNHEY and SVGAGI. DNA for the CDR3: TGTGCCAGCAGTTACGCAGGGTCCAACTGGTATGGCTACACCTTC. Protein sequence: CASSYAGSNWYGYTF.

The chain couples TRBV7-8 to TRBJ2-7; D possibly corresponds to TRBD1 (6 bases). CDR1 and CDR2 from the germline V gene are SGHVS and FQNEAQ. The CDR3 has 15 amino acids. V lost 8 bases and J lost 0, with 17 bases in between. CDR3: CASHLIRGSSYEQYF. CDR3 DNA sequence: TGTGCCAGCCACCTGATCAGGGGAAGCTCCTACGAGCAGTACTTC.

The rearrangement joins TRBV4-1 to TRBJ2-5; unclear D gene. V was cut by 2 bases and J by 5 bases, with 12 bases left in between. Germline V gene lookup returns CDR1 MGHRA and CDR2 YSYEKL. CDR3 length: 14 residues. CDR3 sequence: CASSQSRQDETQYF. CDR3 DNA sequence: TGCGCCAGCAGCCAAAGTAGGCAGGATGAGACCCAGTACTTC.

The chain uses TRBV6-6 and TRBJ2-7, with 10 nucleotides matching TRBD2. Germline CDR1 and CDR2: MNHNY and SVGAGI (reference sequence). CDR3 length: 14 amino acids. V lost 5 bases, J lost 4 bases, and 5 bases stayed unmatched. In DNA form, the CDR3 reads TGTGCCAGCAGTCCGGGACTAGCGATTTACGAGCAGTACTTC. It specifies CASSPGLAIYEQYF.

This chain links TRBV7-2 with TRBJ2-1, with D unclear. The CDR3 has 13 amino acids. V lost 5 bases and J lost 7, with 12 bases in between. Germline assignment: CDR1 SGHTA and CDR2 FQGNSA. Written as DNA, the CDR3 is TGTGCCAGCAGCGTGCCGAGGCGGAATGAGCAGTTCTTC. Its translation is CASSVPRRNEQFF.

V gene TRBV4-3 combines with J gene TRBJ2-5; perhaps TRBD1 as D (5 bases). The CDR3 has 17 residues. Trimming stripped 0 bases from V and 9 bases from J, with 23 bases between. Germline V gives CDR1 LGHNA, CDR2 YSLEER. The CDR3 spells CASSQDLPGRYGIAQYF. As DNA, the CDR3 is TGCGCCAGCAGCCAAGACCTACCAGGGCGATACGGAATCGCCCAGTACTTC.